This TCR beta chain was documented in a study of blood T cell repertoires in COVID-19. Sequencing used immunoSEQ multiplex PCR; TCRdb keeps in-frame clones, though not all of them. The sample contains about 30,000 clones, approximately 92% of which appear only once. This clone was found once. The sequenced sample consisted of peripheral blood. The TCR was taken from an elderly man with acute or convalescent COVID-19.

CDR3 sequence (DNA): TGTGCCAGCAGCTCCCGGGCCGAGGGAGAGACCCAGTACTTC. Encoded protein: CASSSRAEGETQYF. The rearrangement joins TRBV5-4 to TRBJ2-5; D is perhaps TRBD2 (5 bases). The germline gives CDR1 SGHNT, CDR2 YYREEE (reference sequence). The CDR3 runs to 14 residues. Trimming removed 3 bases at V and 4 bases at J, with 13 bases between.